The 7 T cell receptor beta chains listed next were all sequenced from one sample in a study of identical twins. TCRdb re-called the 5' RACE reads with MiXCR, one entry per CDR3 protein. The sample has fewer than 350,000 distinct CDR3 sequences; 8% to 9% are singletons. The same sample was also used in a study of yellow fever vaccine responses in identical twins.

Sequencing used memory (CD45RO+) T cells sorted from blood. These receptors originate from a woman between 18 and 29 years old in good health.

The chain is built from TRBV24-1 and TRBJ2-2, with 8 bases lining up with TRBD1. Germline V gene lookup returns CDR1 KGHDR and CDR2 SFDVKD. Trimming took 9 bases from V and 6 from J; bases not matched to a gene: 11. The CDR3 totals 15 residues. Here the CDR3 reads CATASGTGLAGELFF. CDR3 coding DNA: TGTGCCACCGCATCGGGGACAGGATTGGCCGGGGAGCTGTTTTTT.

V is TRBV3-1 and J is TRBJ2-5; D may be TRBD2 (6 bases). The V gene lost 4 bases and the J gene lost 7 bases, with 10 bases spanning the gap. Germline loops: CDR1 LGHDT, CDR2 YNNKEL (reference sequence). The CDR3 is made up of 12 amino acids. The DNA of the CDR3 is TGTGCCAGCAGCCTTAGGGGAGGGACCCAGTACTTC. Residues: CASSLRGGTQYF.

This clonotype has a handful of counts. The rearrangement uses TRBV5-1 and TRBJ1-3; D remains unclear. CDR3 length: 15 amino acids. The germline gives CDR1 SGHRS, CDR2 YFSETQ. Trimming stripped 2 bases from V and 2 bases from J, with 11 bases between. CDR3 region: CASSFSGGTGNTIYF. The CDR3, as DNA: TGCGCCAGCAGCTTTTCGGGTGGAACTGGAAACACCATATATTTT.

V is TRBV18 and J is TRBJ2-3, with D maybe TRBD1 (5 bases). V dropped 5 bases and J dropped 5 bases, with 11 bases sitting between them. The CDR3 loop spans 13 amino acids. Germline V gene data show CDR1 as KGHSH and CDR2 as LQKENI. The CDR3, as DNA: TGTGCCAGCTCAGACCAGCAGGGAGATACGCAGTATTTT. Translation: CASSDQQGDTQYF.

This clonotype was seen only a few times. V usage is TRBV24-1 and J usage is TRBJ2-5, with 7 positions matching TRBD2. With V trimmed by 4 bases and J by 4 bases, 5 bases remained unmatched. This CDR3 region has 14 residues. Germline assignment: CDR1 KGHDR and CDR2 SFDVKD. The CDR3 loop reads CATSDWGGGETQYF. The DNA for the CDR3 is TGTGCCACCAGTGACTGGGGGGGAGGAGAGACCCAGTACTTC.

This clonotype was counted between two and nine times. V gene TRBV29-1 combines with J gene TRBJ2-5; D possibly corresponds to TRBD2 (7 bases). CDR3 size: 15 residues. Germline loops: CDR1 SQVTM, CDR2 ANQGSEA. V was clipped by 2 bases and J by 4 bases, with 17 bases between them. The CDR3 DNA follows: TGCAGCGTTGAAAAGGGGGGGCATGGTGGAGAGACCCAGTACTTC. It codes for CSVEKGGHGGETQYF. Full variable domain (remainder filled in from reference TRBV29-1 and TRBJ2-5): SAVISQKPSRDICQRGTSLTIQCQVDSQVTMMFWYRQQPGQSLTLIATANQGSEATYESGFVIDKFPISRPNLTFSTLTVSNMSPEDSSIYLCSVEKGGHGGETQYFGPGTRLLVL.

This clonotype was seen more than once but under ten times. This chain joins TRBV5-8 and TRBJ2-3; 10 bases align to TRBD1. The CDR3 spans 16 residues. Germline V gives CDR1 SGHTS, CDR2 YDEGEE. Germline trimming cut 4 bases from V and 1 base from J; bases unmatched to any gene: 6. The CDR3 sequence: CASSKGTGVRTDTQYF. For the CDR3, the DNA is TGTGCCAGCAGCAAGGGGACAGGGGTTCGCACAGATACGCAGTATTTT.